The source of this T cell receptor (beta chain) is a study of OX40 agonist ivuxolimab in advanced cancers. Study-level background: Among those treated, three patients had partial responses, one with hepatocellular carcinoma and two with cutaneous melanoma.

Method: immunoSEQ multiplex PCR; TCRdb's copy keeps in-frame clones and lacks some. The data hold 40,000 to 60,000 clones, with about 81% observed a single time. It was autoimmune disease history or systemic immunosuppression that excluded patients. Blood draws occurred at baseline, cycle 4 day 1, and cycle 7 day 1. Between the trimmed V and J ends, which lost 5 bases and 7 bases, there was a span of 14 bases. CDR3 length equals 13 residues. Germline V CDR1 and CDR2: MNHEY, SVGAGI. The chain couples TRBV6-5 to TRBJ1-1; D might be TRBD1 (6 bases). This TCR was sampled from an adult with an advanced solid tumor such as melanoma, head and neck, liver or kidney cancer. Sequenced here: CD4+ or CD8+ T cells sorted from blood, sampled in a trial of the OX40 agonist ivuxolimab. The CDR3 region has the DNA TGTGCCAGCAGTACTGGGACATCCAGTGAAGCTTTCTTT. Protein: CASSTGTSSEAFF.